This T cell receptor beta chain was captured by sequencing in a study of cytomegalovirus exposure and HLA in healthy donors. About the research overall: Among 150 million to 200 million T cells, an earlier analysis found roughly 120 million unique TCR beta sequences.

On this clone: Its antigen remains unknown.

The V gene's germline CDR1 is SGHDN and CDR2 FVKESK. Trimming left V 4 bases short and J 6 bases short, with 16 bases between. The CDR3 is made up of 15 amino acids. Use of 60 Vbeta and 13 Jbeta primers characterized the PCR. TCRdb keeps only in-frame clones here, not all; method: immunoSEQ multiplex PCR. This sample has some 150,000 clones, with over 75% found just once. Regarding the study as a whole: Follow-up analysis seemed to connect common viral pathogens with several of the most significant clusters identified. Prior analysis indicated that the majority of TCR beta V segments exhibited productivity approximately 87% or approximately 30% of the time. In a later analysis, at a false discovery rate of 0.05, 17,000 or so TCR beta sequences were associated with HLA alleles.

Sequenced: PBMCs. J is TRBJ2-4 and V is TRBV14; possible D gene TRBD2, 6 bases. The origin of this receptor is a woman aged 40 to 49 in good health and CMV-seropositive. CDR3 in amino acids: CASSLPGTRRNIQYF. DNA of the CDR3: TGTGCCAGCAGCCTTCCCGGGACTCGAAGAAACATTCAGTACTTC.